The present T cell receptor (beta chain) was sequenced within a study of blood T cell repertoires in COVID-19. For the study at large: Collection of acute and convalescent COVID-19 samples took place in the United States, Italy and Spain.

Sequencing was performed with immunoSEQ multiplex PCR; in TCRdb, only in-frame clones are kept and a portion is missing. The data show about 180,000 clones, roughly 81% seen once. Trimming removed 3 bases from V and 3 bases from J, with 18 bases in between. The CDR3 is 15 amino acids. The germline CDR1 and CDR2 sequences are DFQATT and SNEGSKA (reference sequence). Sequencing was performed on peripheral blood. This chain connects TRBV20-1 to TRBJ2-7; a possible D gene is TRBD2 (6 bases). The receptor's source is a woman older than 75 with COVID-19, enrolled during active disease. This CDR3 is CSASSVGAGIYEQYF. The CDR3 nucleotides read TGCAGTGCTAGTTCCGTAGGGGCGGGGATCTACGAGCAGTACTTC.